This TCR beta chain was documented in a study of Graves' ophthalmopathy and Graves' hyperthyroidism. V was pared by 2 bases and J by 6 bases, with 17 bases between. The CDR3 consists of 15 residues. The authors amplified TCR beta CDR3 regions from RNA transcripts. HTBI-primed first-round RT-PCR preceded second-round multiplex PCR. One entry per CDR3 protein, called by TCRdb with MiXCR from the multiplex PCR reads. This table has fewer than 650,000 distinct CDR3 sequences, approximately 22% appearing once. Other autoimmune diseases, uncontrolled infections, pregnancy or lactation excluded patients from enrollment.

This clonotype was obtained from a woman aged 18-30 years with stable Graves' hyperthyroidism. Some clones in this sample may be carry-over from other donors' samples. The sample was peripheral blood. The chain couples TRBV12-3 or TRBV12-4 to TRBJ2-7, with D possibly called TRBD1 or TRBD2 (5 bases each). CDR3 protein: CASSLWGTYGSEQYF. For the CDR3, the DNA is TGTGCCAGCAGTTTATGGGGGACCTACGGCTCCGAGCAGTACTTC.